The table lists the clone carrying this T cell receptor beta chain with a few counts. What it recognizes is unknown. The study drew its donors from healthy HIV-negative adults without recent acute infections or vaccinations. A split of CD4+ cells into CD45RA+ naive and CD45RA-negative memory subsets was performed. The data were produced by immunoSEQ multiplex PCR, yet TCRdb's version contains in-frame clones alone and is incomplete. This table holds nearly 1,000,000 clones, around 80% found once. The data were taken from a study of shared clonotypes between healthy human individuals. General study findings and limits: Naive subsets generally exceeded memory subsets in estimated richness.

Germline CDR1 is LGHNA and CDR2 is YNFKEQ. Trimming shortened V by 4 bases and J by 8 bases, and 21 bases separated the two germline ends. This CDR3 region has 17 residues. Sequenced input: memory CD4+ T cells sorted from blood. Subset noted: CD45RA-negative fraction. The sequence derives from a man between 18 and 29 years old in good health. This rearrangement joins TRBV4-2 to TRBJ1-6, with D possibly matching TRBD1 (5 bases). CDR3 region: CASSPGADTSRYSPLHF. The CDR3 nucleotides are TGTGCCAGCAGCCCTGGGGCAGACACCTCGAGGTATTCACCCCTCCACTTT.